Below are 13 T cell receptor beta chains sequenced from a single sample in a study of blood T cell repertoires in COVID-19. Sequenced by immunoSEQ multiplex PCR; TCRdb stores in-frame clones only, minus some. The top ten clones hold 2.5% to 3% of a sample with roughly 250,000 clones, 81% of them seen once. The material sequenced was peripheral blood. These receptors were taken from a woman aged 60 to 75 with active or convalescent COVID-19.

This chain connects TRBV4-2 to TRBJ2-7, with 9 bases matching TRBD1. With V trimmed by 0 bases and J by 2 bases, 17 bases remained unmatched. The CDR3 extends over 20 amino acids. Germline CDR1 LGHNA, CDR2 YNFKEQ. This CDR3 is CASSQDGMGRWRTGAYEQYF. CDR3 nucleotides: TGTGCCAGCAGCCAAGACGGGATGGGGAGATGGCGGACAGGGGCCTACGAGCAGTACTTC.

The chain joins TRBV6-6 to TRBJ1-3; D is unresolved. Trimming took off 0 bases at V and 8 bases at J, with 5 bases between the two ends. The CDR3 extends over 12 amino acids. Germline V lookup: CDR1 MNHNY, CDR2 SVGAGI (reference sequence). In DNA, the CDR3 is TGTGCCAGCAGTTACTCGAGGGACACCATATATTTT. It yields the protein CASSYSRDTIYF.

The chain recombines TRBV7-8 with TRBJ1-6; D gene uncertain. V was shortened by 4 bases and J by 0 bases, with 16 bases between the two germline ends. Per the germline V gene, CDR1 is SGHVS and CDR2 is FQNEAQ. The CDR3 loop spans 18 amino acids. The DNA of the CDR3 is TGTGCCAGCAGCTCAAAGGACGGGATTAGCTCCTATAATTCACCCCTCCACTTT. As protein: CASSSKDGISSYNSPLHF.

The chain's CDR3 is CASSPGDMGNSPLHF. For the CDR3, the DNA is TGTGCCAGCAGCCCCGGGGACATGGGTAATTCACCCCTCCACTTT. This rearrangement joins TRBV9 to TRBJ1-6; tentatively, D is TRBD1 (6 bases). The germline V gene has CDR1 SGDLS and CDR2 YYNGEE. V dropped 4 bases and J dropped 6 bases, with 14 bases sitting between them. This CDR3 contains 15 residues.

The CDR3 DNA reads TGTGCCTGGAGCTCAGGACAGAGTAATGAAAAACTGTTTTTT. It translates to CAWSSGQSNEKLFF. The chain links TRBV30 to TRBJ1-4, with D perhaps TRBD1 (6 bases). The CDR3 is 14 residues long. Germline V lookup: CDR1 GTSNPN, CDR2 SVGIG (reference sequence). With 3 bases removed from V and 4 bases from J, the gap between germline ends came to 12 bases.

This clone was seen just once. Germline is not matched at one junction end, which may reflect a read error. The chain recombines TRBV20-1 with TRBJ1-2; D unclear. In germline, CDR1 is DFQATT, CDR2 SNEGSKA (reference sequence). This CDR3 region has 11 residues. CDR3 amino acids: CSARLNYGYTF. In nucleotides, the CDR3 is TGCAGTGCTAGATTGAACTATGGCTACACCTTT.

This chain joins TRBV1 and TRBJ2-3; no check of the table's D call, TRBD2, against the DNA was made. TRBV1 is labeled a pseudogene. The CDR3 has 16 amino acids. DNA of the CDR3: TGCACCAGCAGCCACACAGCGGGGCCTATTTTTGTTACGCAGTATTTT. Its translation: CTSSHTAGPIFVTQYF.

The chain combines TRBV27 with TRBJ1-4; D possibly corresponds to TRBD1 (5 bases). CDR1 and CDR2 (germline): MNHEY, SMNVEV (reference sequence). CDR3 length equals 14 residues. V was clipped by 3 bases and J by 5 bases, with 10 bases between them. The CDR3 sequence: CASSLGGENEKLFF. DNA for the CDR3: TGTGCCAGCAGTTTGGGGGGAGAGAATGAAAAACTGTTTTTT.

The chain joins TRBV3-1 (or the pseudogene TRBV3-2) to TRBJ1-1; D not certain. The CDR3 covers 16 residues. Per the germline V gene, CDR1 is LGHDT and CDR2 is YNNKEL (reference sequence). V was cut by 0 bases and J by 4 bases, with 15 bases left in between. The CDR3 sequence is CASSQEPHTRGTEAFF. The DNA of the CDR3 is TGTGCCAGCAGCCAAGAGCCCCACACCCGAGGCACTGAAGCTTTCTTT.

This clone was seen once. The chain employs TRBV27 and TRBJ1-2; 7 bases fit TRBD1. Germline lookup yields CDR1 MNHEY and CDR2 SMNVEV (reference sequence). Trimming at V came to 5 bases and at J to 0 bases, leaving 6 bases not matched to a gene. The CDR3 runs 15 residues. The CDR3 DNA reads as TGTGCCAGCAGTAGGACAGGTCGGTCTAACTATGGCTACACCTTC. It encodes CASSRTGRSNYGYTF.

The chain combines TRBV6-1 with TRBJ1-6; tentative D call: TRBD1 (5 bases). The CDR3 loop spans 18 amino acids. Trimming removed 2 bases at V and 10 bases at J, with 24 bases between. Germline loops: CDR1 MNHNS, CDR2 SASEGT. The CDR3 sequence is CASSEPLLGQGMRSPLHF. The DNA of the CDR3 is TGTGCCAGCAGTGAACCTCTTCTGGGGCAGGGAATGAGGTCACCCCTCCACTTT.

This clone was picked up one time. The rearrangement uses TRBV7-9 and TRBJ2-7; 13 nucleotides match TRBD2. V gave up 4 bases and J gave up 0 bases; unmatched junction bases: 6. This CDR3 has 17 amino acids. The germline gives CDR1 SEHNR, CDR2 FQNEAQ (reference sequence). CDR3 in amino acids: CASSSGLAGAHSYEQYF. For the CDR3, the DNA is TGTGCCAGCAGCTCCGGACTAGCGGGGGCACACTCCTACGAGCAGTACTTC.

Only a few counts were recorded for this clone. For the CDR3, the DNA is TGTGCCTCAGGACAGGGGGGGAACACTGAAGCTTTCTTT. Translation gives CASGQGGNTEAFF. The genes are TRBV3-1 (or the pseudogene TRBV3-2) and TRBJ1-1; 10 nucleotides match TRBD1. The CDR3 is 13 residues long. In germline, CDR1 is LGHDT, CDR2 YNNKEL (reference sequence). J was trimmed by 1 base and V by 11 bases; bases with no gene match: 4.